This entry lists 18 T cell receptor beta chains sequenced from one sample in a study of beta chain features in type 1 diabetes. Study results and caveats: A moderate, significant TCRB CDR3 shortening appeared in type 1 diabetes across four CD4+ subsets.

What was sequenced were expressed TCRB transcripts, since all of the isolated RNA had been reverse transcribed. Clones were read by immunoSEQ multiplex PCR, and TCRdb kept only the in-frame ones, dropping some. The profile shows approximately 150,000 clones, roughly 60% of them singletons. These TCRs are of unknown antigen specificity. Sequences were obtained from naive CD4+ T cells from blood. Receptors originate from a young man with type 1 diabetes.

V is TRBV28 and J is TRBJ1-3; D unclear. This CDR3 contains 14 residues. CDR1 MDHEN and CDR2 SYDVKM come from the germline V gene. Trimming took 4 bases from V and 1 from J, leaving 8 bases between them. This CDR3 reads CASSSGKSGNTIYF. DNA for the CDR3: TGTGCCAGCAGTTCGGGGAAATCTGGAAACACCATATATTTT.

As to this clone: At one end the junction does not follow the germline gene, possibly because of a read error. This chain connects TRBV18 to TRBJ2-5; D might be TRBD1 (5 bases). Germline CDR1 reads KGHSH; CDR2 reads LQKENI. The CDR3 loop spans 14 amino acids. Here the CDR3 reads CASSPQGRQDTQYF. In DNA, the CDR3 is TGTGCCAGCTCACCGCAGGGAAGGCAAGATACCCAGTACTTC.

The chain joins TRBV4-3 to TRBJ2-2, with TRBD1 as a possible D gene (6 bases). The CDR3 is 16 amino acids. Germline CDR1 reads LGHNA; CDR2 reads YSLEER. The V end lost 5 bases, the J end lost 5 bases, and 18 bases lay between the germline ends. This chain's CDR3 is CASSDPGRGLTGELFF. The CDR3 DNA reads TGCGCCAGCAGCGATCCAGGCAGGGGTTTGACCGGGGAGCTGTTTTTT.

The V and J genes are TRBV15 and TRBJ2-2; no clear D. The germline V gene has CDR1 LNHNV and CDR2 YYDKDF (reference sequence). V was pared by 1 base and J by 3 bases, with 9 bases between. This CDR3 has 15 residues. CDR3 sequence reads: CATSRGRPHTGELFF. CDR3 coding DNA: TGTGCCACCAGCAGAGGCCGACCTCACACCGGGGAGCTGTTTTTT.

The chain uses TRBV9 and TRBJ2-4; D not resolved. The CDR3 totals 17 residues. Germline V CDR1 and CDR2: SGDLS, YYNGEE. The V and J ends lost 0 bases and 0 bases respectively, with 13 bases between them. The DNA for the CDR3 is TGTGCCAGCAGCGTAGGATCACAGATCCTAGCCAAAAACATTCAGTACTTC. Its translation is CASSVGSQILAKNIQYF.

This clone turned up a few times. The chain links TRBV23-1 to TRBJ2-5; no clear D. TRBV23-1 is placed among ORFs of uncertain function. Trimming cost V 0 bases and J 5 bases, with 13 bases left between them. The length of the CDR3 is 15 residues. As DNA, the CDR3 is TGCGCCAGCAGTCAATCGGAGTGCCCCGGTGAGACCCAGTACTTC. Its translation is CASSQSECPGETQYF.

This clone was seen a few times. The chain recombines TRBV10-3 with TRBJ2-1; no firm D call. The germline V gene encodes CDR1 ENHRY and CDR2 SYGVKD. Trimming removed 5 bases at V and 5 bases at J, with 16 bases between. CDR3 size: 15 residues. The CDR3 reads CAISRALVSNNEQFF. CDR3 DNA sequence: TGTGCCATCAGTCGGGCGTTGGTGTCGAACAATGAGCAGTTCTTC.

This clone occurred once. The chain is built from TRBV5-1 and TRBJ2-5; D may be TRBD1 (5 bases). CDR3 size: 13 residues. The ends were cut back, 0 bases at V and 4 bases at J, with 7 bases in the middle. Germline values: CDR1 SGHRS, CDR2 YFSETQ. The CDR3 protein is CASSLDRGETQYF. Here the CDR3 DNA reads TGCGCCAGCAGCTTGGATAGGGGAGAGACCCAGTACTTC.

The chain combines TRBV29-1 with TRBJ2-3, with D perhaps TRBD1 or TRBD2 (6 bases each). This CDR3 is built from 16 residues. Germline V gene lookup returns CDR1 SQVTM and CDR2 ANQGSEA. Trimming pared 3 bases from V and 5 bases from J, leaving 21 bases between. The CDR3 nucleotides read TGCAGCGTTGATAGGGCGGCCATGAGGGGGGAAGATACGCAGTATTTT. This codes for CSVDRAAMRGEDTQYF.

The V gene is TRBV28, the J gene TRBJ2-7, with D possibly called TRBD1 or TRBD2 (5 bases each). CDR1 MDHEN and CDR2 SYDVKM come from the germline V gene. CDR3 length: 15 amino acids. Between the trimmed V and J ends, which lost 6 bases and 8 bases, there was a span of 23 bases. CDR3: CASSPGTASTTQQYF. As DNA, the CDR3 is TGTGCCAGCAGCCCTGGGACGGCTAGTACTACCCAGCAGTACTTC. The whole variable domain, filled in from reference TRBV28 and TRBJ2-7, reads DVKVTQSSRYLVKRTGEKVFLECVQDMDHENMFWYRQDPGLGLRLIYFSYDVKMKEKGDIPEGYSVSREKKERFSLILESASTNQTSMYLCASSPGTASTTQQYFGPGTRLTVT.

The chain links TRBV9 to TRBJ1-6; tentative D call: TRBD1 (5 bases). The CDR3 is 16 amino acids. The germline V gene encodes CDR1 SGDLS and CDR2 YYNGEE. V gave up 1 base and J gave up 10 bases, with 18 bases separating them. In DNA form, the CDR3 reads TGTGCCAGCAGCGTAAATAGGGACCGCGGGAGGTCACCCCTCCACTTT. Its protein is CASSVNRDRGRSPLHF.

This clone was counted a few times. The chain employs TRBV29-1 and TRBJ2-5; 10 nucleotides agree with TRBD1. The CDR3 contains 16 residues. J gave up 2 bases and V 3 bases, and 9 bases lay outside the gene matches. Germline CDR1 reads SQVTM; CDR2 reads ANQGSEA. The CDR3 spells CSVEKGTGDSQETQYF. The DNA for the CDR3 is TGCAGCGTTGAGAAGGGGACAGGGGACTCACAAGAGACCCAGTACTTC.

V and J are TRBV29-1 and TRBJ2-7; no definite D call. There are 11 residues in the CDR3. Trimming took off 6 bases at V and 2 bases at J, with 8 bases between the two ends. Germline loops: CDR1 SQVTM, CDR2 ANQGSEA. The CDR3 DNA follows: TGCAGCGTGGCGGCAGCCTACGAGCAGTACTTC. Translation gives CSVAAAYEQYF.

This clone was counted between two and nine times. The chain links TRBV13 to TRBJ2-5; D is undetermined. This CDR3 is built from 13 residues. Germline V gene lookup returns CDR1 PRHDT and CDR2 FYEKMQ (reference sequence). V was cut by 8 bases and J by 5 bases, with 15 bases left in between. The CDR3 loop is CASRKVGKETQYF. The CDR3 nucleotides are TGTGCCAGCCGCAAAGTAGGGAAGGAGACCCAGTACTTC.

The rearrangement joins TRBV11-2 to TRBJ2-3; possible D gene TRBD2, 5 bases. Between the trimmed V and J ends, which lost 5 bases and 0 bases, there was a span of 15 bases. The germline V gene encodes CDR1 SGHAT and CDR2 FQNNGV. There are 16 residues in the CDR3. This chain's CDR3 is CASSRPRGSSTDTQYF. In DNA form, the CDR3 reads TGTGCCAGCAGCCGCCCCCGGGGTTCCAGCACAGATACGCAGTATTTT.

J is TRBJ2-4 and V is TRBV6-5, with D possibly called TRBD1 or TRBD2 (6 bases each). CDR1 is MNHEY and CDR2 is SVGAGI in the germline V gene. CDR3 length equals 16 residues. The V and J ends lost 4 bases and 1 base respectively, with 14 bases between them. The CDR3 nucleotides read TGTGCCAGCAGTTCGGGGGCCCTTGGGGCCAAAAACATTCAGTACTTC. The encoded protein is CASSSGALGAKNIQYF.

The CDR3 coding sequence is TGCGCCAGCAGCTCGGGGCGGGGAGAAGAGACCCAGTACTTC. As protein: CASSSGRGEETQYF. V usage is TRBV5-1 and J usage is TRBJ2-5; D is possibly TRBD2 (6 bases). V was shortened by 3 bases and J by 3 bases, with 12 bases between the two germline ends. The V gene's germline CDR1 is SGHRS and CDR2 YFSETQ. This CDR3 is 14 amino acids long.

This chain joins TRBV7-9 and TRBJ2-5; 7 bases fit TRBD2. The CDR3 consists of 14 residues. V lost 6 bases to trimming and J lost 4 bases; unmatched junction nucleotides: 8. The germline V gene encodes CDR1 SEHNR and CDR2 FQNEAQ (reference sequence). The CDR3 DNA reads TGTGCCAGCAGTTCTGGGACTATGCGAGAGACCCAGTACTTC. Translating it yields CASSSGTMRETQYF.